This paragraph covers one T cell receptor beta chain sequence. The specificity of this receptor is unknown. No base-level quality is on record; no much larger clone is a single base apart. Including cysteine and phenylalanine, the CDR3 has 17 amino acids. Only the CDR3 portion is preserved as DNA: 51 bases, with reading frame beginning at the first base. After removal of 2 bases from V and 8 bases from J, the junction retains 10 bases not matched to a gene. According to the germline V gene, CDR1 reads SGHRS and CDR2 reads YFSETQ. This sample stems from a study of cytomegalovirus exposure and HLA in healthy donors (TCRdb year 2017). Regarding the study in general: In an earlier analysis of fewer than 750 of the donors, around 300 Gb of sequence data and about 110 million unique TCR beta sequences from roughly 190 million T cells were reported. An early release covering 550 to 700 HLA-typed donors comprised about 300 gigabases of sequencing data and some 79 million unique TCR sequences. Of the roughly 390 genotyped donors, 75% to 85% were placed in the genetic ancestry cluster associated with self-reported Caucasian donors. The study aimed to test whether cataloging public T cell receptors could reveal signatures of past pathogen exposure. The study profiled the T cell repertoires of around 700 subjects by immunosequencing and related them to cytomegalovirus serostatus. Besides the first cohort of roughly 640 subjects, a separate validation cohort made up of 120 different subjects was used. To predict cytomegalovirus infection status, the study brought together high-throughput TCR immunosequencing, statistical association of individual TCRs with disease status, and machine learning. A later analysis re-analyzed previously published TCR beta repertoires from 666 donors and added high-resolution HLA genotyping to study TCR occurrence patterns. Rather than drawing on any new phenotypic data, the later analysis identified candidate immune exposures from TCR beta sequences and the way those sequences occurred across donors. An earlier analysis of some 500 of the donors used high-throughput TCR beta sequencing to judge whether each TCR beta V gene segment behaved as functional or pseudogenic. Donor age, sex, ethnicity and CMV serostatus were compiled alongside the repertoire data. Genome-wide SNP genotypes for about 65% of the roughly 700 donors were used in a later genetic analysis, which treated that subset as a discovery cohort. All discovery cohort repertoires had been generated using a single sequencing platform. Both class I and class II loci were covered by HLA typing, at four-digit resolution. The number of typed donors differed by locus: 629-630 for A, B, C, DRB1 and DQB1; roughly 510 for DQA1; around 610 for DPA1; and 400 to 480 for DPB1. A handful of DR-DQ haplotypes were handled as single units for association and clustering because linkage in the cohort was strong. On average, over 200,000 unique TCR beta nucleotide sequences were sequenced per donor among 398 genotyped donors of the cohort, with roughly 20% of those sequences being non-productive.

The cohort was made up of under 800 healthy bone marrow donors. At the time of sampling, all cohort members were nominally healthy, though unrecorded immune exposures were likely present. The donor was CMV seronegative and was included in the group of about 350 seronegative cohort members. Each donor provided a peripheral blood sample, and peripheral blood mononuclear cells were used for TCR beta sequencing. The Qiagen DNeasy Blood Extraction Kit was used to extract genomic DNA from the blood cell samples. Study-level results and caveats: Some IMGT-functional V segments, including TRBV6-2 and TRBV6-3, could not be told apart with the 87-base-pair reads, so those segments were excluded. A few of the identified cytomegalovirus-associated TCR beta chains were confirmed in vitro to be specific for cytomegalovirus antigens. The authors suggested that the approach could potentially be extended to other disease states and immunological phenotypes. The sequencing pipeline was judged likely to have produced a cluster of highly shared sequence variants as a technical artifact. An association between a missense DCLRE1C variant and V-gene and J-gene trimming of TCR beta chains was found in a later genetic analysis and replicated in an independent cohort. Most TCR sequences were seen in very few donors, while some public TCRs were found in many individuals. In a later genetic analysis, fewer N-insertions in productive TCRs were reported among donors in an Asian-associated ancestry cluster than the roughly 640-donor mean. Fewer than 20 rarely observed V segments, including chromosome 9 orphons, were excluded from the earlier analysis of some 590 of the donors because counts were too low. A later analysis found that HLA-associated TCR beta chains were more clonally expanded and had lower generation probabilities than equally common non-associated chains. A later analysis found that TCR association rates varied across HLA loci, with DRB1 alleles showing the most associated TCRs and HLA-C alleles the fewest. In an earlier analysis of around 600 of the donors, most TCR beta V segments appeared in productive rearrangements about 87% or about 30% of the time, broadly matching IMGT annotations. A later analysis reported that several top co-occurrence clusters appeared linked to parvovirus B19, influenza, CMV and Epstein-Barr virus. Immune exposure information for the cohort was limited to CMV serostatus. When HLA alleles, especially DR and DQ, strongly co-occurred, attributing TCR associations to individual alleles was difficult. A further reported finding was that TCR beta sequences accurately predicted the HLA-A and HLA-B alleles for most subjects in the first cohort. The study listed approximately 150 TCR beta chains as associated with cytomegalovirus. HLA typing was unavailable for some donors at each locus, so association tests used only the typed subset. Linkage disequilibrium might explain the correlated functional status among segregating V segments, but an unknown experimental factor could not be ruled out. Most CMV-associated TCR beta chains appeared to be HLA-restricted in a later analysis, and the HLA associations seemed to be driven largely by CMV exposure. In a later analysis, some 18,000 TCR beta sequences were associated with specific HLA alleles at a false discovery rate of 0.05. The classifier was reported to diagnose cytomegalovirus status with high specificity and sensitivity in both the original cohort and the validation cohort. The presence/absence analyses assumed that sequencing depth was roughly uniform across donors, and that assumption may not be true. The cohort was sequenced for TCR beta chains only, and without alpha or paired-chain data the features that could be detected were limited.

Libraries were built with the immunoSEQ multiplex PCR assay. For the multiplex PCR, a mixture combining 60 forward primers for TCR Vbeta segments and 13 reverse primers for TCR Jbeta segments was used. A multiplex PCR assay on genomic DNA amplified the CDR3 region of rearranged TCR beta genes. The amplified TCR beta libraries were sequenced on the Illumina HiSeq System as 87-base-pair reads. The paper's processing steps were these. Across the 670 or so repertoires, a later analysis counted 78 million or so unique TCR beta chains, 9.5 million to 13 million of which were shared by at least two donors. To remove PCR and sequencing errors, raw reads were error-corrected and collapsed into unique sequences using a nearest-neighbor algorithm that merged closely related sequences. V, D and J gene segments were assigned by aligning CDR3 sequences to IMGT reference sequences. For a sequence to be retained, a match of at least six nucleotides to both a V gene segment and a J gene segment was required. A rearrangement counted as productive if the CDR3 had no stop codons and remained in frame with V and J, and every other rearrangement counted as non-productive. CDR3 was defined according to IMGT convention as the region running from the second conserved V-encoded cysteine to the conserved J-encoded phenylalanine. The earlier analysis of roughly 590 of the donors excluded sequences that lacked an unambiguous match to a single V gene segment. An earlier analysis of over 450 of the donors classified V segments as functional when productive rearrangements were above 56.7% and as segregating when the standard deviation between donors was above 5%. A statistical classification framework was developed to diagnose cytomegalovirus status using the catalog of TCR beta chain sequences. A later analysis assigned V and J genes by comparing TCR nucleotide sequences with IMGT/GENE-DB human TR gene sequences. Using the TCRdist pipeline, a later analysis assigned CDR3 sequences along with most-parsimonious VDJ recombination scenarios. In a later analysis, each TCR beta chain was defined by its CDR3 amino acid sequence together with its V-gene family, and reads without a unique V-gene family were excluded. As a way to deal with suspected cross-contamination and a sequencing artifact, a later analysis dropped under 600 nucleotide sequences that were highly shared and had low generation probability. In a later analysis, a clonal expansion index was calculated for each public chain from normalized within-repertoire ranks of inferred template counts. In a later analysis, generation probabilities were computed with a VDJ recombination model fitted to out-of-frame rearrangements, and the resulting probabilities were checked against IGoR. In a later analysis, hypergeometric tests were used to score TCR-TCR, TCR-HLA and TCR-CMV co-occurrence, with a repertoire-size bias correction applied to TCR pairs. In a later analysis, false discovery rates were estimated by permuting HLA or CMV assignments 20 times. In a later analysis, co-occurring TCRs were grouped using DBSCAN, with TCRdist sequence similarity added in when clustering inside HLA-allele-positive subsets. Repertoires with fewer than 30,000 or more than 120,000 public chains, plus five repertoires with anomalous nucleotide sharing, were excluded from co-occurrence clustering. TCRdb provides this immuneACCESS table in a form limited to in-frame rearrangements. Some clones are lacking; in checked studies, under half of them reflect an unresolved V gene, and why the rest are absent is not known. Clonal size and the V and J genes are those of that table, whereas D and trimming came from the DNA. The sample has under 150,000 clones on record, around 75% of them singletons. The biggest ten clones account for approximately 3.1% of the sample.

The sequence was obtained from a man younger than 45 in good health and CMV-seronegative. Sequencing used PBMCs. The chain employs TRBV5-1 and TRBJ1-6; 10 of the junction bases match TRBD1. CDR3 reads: CASSFGTGERAYSPLHF. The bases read TGCGCCAGCAGCTTTGGGACAGGGGAACGGGCTTATTCACCCCTCCACTTT.